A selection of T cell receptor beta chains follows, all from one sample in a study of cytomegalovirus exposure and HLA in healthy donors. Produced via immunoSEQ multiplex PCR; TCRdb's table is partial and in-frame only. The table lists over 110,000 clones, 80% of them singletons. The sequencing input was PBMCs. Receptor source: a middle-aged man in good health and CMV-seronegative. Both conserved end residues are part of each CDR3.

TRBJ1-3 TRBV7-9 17 CASSPLGLTGYRNTIYF
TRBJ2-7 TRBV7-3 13 CASSRGGHYEQYF
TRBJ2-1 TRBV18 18 CASSPTNLAGVTRGEQFF
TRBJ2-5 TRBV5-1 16 CASSFTSGGRWETQYF
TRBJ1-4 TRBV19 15 CASQTGSATNEKLFF
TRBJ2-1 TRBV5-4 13 CASSSDMDHEQFF
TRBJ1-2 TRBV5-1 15 CASSGSTGGFYGYTF
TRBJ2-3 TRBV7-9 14 CASSFGGGTDTQYF
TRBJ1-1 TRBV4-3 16 CASSQVRGAYNTEAFF
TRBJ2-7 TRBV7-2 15 CASSFWGRGSYEQYF
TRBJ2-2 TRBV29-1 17 CSAETGRVGRATGELFF
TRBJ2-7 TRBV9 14 CASSVAGQGYEQYF
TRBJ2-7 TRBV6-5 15 CASSPTGTGVYEQYF
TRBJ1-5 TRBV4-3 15 CASSQARYSNQPQHF
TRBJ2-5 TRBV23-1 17 CASSQSSPAGAGETQYF
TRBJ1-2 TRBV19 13 CASKVSGGDGYTF
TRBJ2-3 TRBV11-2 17 CASSFPRRLAGVYTQYF
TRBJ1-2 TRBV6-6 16 CASSYAAVNSNYGYTF
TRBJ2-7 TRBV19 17 CASSIAWDRGRTSEQYF
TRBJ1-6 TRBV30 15 CAWIGAGHYNSPLHF
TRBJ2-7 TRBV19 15 CASSAHTGISYEQYF
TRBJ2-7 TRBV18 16 CASSSLPGQGYGEQYF
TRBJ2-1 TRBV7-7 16 CASSPGANQAYNEQFF
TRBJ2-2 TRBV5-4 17 CASSHPEGRGDTGELFF
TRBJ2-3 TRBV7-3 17 CASSPRLAGGGTDTQYF
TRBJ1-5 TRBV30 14 CAWSGTGGNQPQHF
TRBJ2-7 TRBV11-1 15 CASRYGTGDYYEQYF
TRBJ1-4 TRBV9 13 CASSQGTNEKLFF
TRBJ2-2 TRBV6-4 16 CASSRTTGGNTGELFF
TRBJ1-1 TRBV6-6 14 CASTPRRGNTEAFF
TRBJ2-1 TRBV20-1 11 CSARDREEQFF
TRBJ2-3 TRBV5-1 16 CASSFTSSGGSDTQYF
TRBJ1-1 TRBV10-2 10 CASSEGKAFF
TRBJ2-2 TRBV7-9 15 CASSSTSGVGGELFF
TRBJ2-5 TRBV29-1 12 CSVTAGAETQYF
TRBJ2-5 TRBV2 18 CASRDWAGRGGYQETQYF
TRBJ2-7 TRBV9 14 CASTAQGESYEQYF
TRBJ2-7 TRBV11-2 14 CASSEQGTNYEQYF
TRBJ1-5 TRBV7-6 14 CASSPGGSNQPQHF
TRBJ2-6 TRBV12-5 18 CASGLGRQGHSGANVLTF
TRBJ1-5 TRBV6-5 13 CASSRLTGQPQHF
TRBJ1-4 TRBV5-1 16 CASSLASGGLAEKLFF
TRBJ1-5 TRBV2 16 CASSKYQTVDNQPQHF
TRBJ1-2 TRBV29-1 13 CSVGTAANYGYTF
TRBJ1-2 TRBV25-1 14 CASSAITGAYGYTF
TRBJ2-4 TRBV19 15 CASTGTGVGGNIQYF
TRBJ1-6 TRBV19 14 CASSAPGQNSPLHF
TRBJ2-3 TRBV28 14 CASSSQGATDTQYF
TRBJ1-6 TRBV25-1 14 CASSVPFLNSPLHF
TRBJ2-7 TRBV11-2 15 CASSLELAGVYEQYF
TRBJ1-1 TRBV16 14 CASSQRGGNTEAFF
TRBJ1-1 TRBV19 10 CASTQGIAFF
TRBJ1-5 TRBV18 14 CASSRGQGNQPQHF
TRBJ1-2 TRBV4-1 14 CASSQHTEAYGYTF
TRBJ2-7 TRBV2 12 CASGGGYYEQYF